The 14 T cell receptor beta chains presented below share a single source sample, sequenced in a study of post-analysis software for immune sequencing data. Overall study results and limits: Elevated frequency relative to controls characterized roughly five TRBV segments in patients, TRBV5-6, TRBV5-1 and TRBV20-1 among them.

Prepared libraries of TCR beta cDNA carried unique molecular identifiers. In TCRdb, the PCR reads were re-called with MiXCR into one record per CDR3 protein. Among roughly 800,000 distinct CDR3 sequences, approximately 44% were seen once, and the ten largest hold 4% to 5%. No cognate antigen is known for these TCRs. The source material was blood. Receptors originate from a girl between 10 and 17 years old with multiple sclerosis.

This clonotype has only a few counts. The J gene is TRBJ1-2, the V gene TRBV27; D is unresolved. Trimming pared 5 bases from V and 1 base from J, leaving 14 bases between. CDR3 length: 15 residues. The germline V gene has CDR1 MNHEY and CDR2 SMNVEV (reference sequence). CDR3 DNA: TGTGCCAGCAGTCTTACAATGATGGGTAACTATGGCTACACCTTC. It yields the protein CASSLTMMGNYGYTF.

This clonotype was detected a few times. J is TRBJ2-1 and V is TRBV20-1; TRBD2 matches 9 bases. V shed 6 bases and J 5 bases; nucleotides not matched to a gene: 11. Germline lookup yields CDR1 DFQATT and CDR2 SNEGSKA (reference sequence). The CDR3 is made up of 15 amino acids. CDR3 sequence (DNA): TGCAGTGCCGCCCCCCCAGCGGGGGGAGACAATGAGCAGTTCTTC. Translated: CSAAPPAGGDNEQFF.

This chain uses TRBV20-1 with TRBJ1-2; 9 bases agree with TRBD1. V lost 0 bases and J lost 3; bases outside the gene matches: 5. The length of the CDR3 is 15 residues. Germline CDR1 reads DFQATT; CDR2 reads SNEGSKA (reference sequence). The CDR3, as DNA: TGCAGTGCTAGAGATCGGGACAGGGCTGACTATGGCTACACCTTC. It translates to CSARDRDRADYGYTF.

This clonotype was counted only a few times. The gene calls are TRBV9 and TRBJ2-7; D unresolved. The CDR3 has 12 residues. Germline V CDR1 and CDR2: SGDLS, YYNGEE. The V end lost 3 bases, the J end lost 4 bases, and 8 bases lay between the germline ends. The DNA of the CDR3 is TGTGCCAGCAGCGGACCCGAATACGAGCAGTACTTC. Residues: CASSGPEYEQYF. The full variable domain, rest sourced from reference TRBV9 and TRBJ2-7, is DSGVTQTPKHLITATGQRVTLRCSPRSGDLSVYWYQQSLDQGLQFLIQYYNGEERAKGNILERFSAQQFPDLHSELNLSSLELGDSALYFCASSGPEYEQYFGPGTRLTVT.

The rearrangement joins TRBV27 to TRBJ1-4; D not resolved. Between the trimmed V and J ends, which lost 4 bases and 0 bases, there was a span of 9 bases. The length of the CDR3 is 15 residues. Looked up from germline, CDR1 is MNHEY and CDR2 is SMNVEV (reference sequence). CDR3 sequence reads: CASSSGYSTNEKLFF. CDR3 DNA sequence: TGTGCCAGCAGTTCGGGGTATTCAACTAATGAAAAACTGTTTTTT.

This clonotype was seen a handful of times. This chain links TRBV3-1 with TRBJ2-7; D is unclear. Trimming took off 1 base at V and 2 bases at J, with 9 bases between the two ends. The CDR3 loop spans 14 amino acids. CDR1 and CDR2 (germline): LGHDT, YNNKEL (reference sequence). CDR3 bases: TGTGCCAGCAGCCAAGGACTTCTGACCTACGAGCAGTACTTC. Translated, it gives CASSQGLLTYEQYF.

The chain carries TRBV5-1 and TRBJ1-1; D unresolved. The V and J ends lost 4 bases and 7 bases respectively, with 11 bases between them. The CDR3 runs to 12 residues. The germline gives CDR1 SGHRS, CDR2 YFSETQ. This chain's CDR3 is CASSLAGLEAFF. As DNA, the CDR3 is TGCGCCAGCAGCCTGGCCGGGCTTGAAGCTTTCTTT.

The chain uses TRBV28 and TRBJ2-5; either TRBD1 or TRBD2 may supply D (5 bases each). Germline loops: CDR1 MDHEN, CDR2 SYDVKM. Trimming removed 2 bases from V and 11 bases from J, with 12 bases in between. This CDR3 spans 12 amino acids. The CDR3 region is CASSLNRREQYF. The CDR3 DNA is TGTGCCAGCAGTTTAAATCGCAGGGAGCAGTACTTC.

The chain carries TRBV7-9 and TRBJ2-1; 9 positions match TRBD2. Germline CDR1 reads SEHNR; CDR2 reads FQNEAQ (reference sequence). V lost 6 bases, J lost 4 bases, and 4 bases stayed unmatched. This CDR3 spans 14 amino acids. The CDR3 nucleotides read TGTGCCAGCAGGACTAGCGGAGATTACAATGAGCAGTTCTTC. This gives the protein CASRTSGDYNEQFF. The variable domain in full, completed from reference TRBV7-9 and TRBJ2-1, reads DTGVSQNPRHKITKRGQNVTFRCDPISEHNRLYWYRQTLGQGPEFLTYFQNEAQLEKSRLLSDRFSAERPKGSFSTLEIQRTEQGDSAMYLCASRTSGDYNEQFFGPGTRLTVL.

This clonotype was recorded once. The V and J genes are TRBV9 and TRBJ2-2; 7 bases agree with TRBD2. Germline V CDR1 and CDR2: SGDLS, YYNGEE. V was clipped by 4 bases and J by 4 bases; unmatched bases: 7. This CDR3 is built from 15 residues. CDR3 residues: CASSTGGLTTGELFF. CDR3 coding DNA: TGTGCCAGCAGCACGGGAGGACTGACCACCGGGGAGCTGTTTTTT.

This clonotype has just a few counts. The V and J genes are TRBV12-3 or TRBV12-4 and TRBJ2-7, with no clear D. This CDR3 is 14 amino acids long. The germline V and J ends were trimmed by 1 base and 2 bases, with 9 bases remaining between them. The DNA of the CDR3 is TGTGCCAGCAGTTTAGGGATCTTCGCCTACGAGCAGTACTTC. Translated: CASSLGIFAYEQYF.

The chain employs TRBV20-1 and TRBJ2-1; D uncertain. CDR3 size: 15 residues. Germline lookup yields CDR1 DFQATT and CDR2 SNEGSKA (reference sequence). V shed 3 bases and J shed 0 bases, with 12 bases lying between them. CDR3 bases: TGCAGTGCTAGTAAAATTCAGAGCTCCTACAATGAGCAGTTCTTC. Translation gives CSASKIQSSYNEQFF.

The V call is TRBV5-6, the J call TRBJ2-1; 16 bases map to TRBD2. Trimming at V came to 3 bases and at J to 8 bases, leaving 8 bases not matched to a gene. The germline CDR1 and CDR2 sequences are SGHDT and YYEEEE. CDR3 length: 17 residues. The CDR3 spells CASSSGLAGGPVDEQFF. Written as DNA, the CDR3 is TGTGCCAGCAGCTCGGGACTAGCGGGAGGGCCGGTGGATGAGCAGTTCTTC.

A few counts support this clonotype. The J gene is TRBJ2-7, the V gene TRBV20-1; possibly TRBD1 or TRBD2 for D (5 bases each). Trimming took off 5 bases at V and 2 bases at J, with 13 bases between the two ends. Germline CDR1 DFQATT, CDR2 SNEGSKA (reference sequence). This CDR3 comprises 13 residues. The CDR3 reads CSASGTRTYEQYF. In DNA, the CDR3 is TGCAGTGCTTCAGGGACGCGAACCTACGAGCAGTACTTC.